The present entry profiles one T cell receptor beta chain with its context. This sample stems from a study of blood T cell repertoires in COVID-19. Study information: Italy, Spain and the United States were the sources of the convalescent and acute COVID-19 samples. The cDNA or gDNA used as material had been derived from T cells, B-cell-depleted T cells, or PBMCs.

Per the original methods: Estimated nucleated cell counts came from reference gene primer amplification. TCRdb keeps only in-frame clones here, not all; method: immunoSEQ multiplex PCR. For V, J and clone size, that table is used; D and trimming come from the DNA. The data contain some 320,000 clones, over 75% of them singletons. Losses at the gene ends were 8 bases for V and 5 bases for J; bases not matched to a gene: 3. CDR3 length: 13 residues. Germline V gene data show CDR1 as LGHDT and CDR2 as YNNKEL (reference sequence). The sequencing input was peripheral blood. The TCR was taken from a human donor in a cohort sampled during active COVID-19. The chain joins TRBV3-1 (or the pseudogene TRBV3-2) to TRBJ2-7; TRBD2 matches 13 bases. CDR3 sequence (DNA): TGTGCCAGCCGACTAGCGGGGGGTCACGAGCAGTACTTC. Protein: CASRLAGGHEQYF.